What follows are 7 T cell receptor beta chains derived from one specimen sequenced in a study of graft-versus-host responses after intestinal transplantation. These receptors have no known antigen. Generated by immunoSEQ multiplex PCR, the TCRdb table keeps only in-frame clones and is missing some. The data show about 99,000 clones, 80% to 95% seen once. This material consisted of unstimulated CD8+ T cells sorted from spleen or lymph node cells, taken before transplant. These receptors all come from a human donor who was the organ donor for an intestinal transplant.

The chain links TRBV5-6 to TRBJ2-3; D is perhaps TRBD2 (6 bases). V was pared by 0 bases and J by 1 base, with 12 bases between. Per germline, CDR1 SGHDT and CDR2 YYEEEE. The CDR3 runs 16 residues. DNA for the CDR3: TGTGCCAGCAGCTTGGTAGGCGGGGTGGGCACAGATACGCAGTATTTT. Its protein product is CASSLVGGVGTDTQYF.

This chain links TRBV15 with TRBJ1-2; D possibly corresponds to TRBD1 (5 bases). The CDR3 loop spans 15 amino acids. CDR1 is LNHNV and CDR2 is YYDKDF in the germline V gene (reference sequence). V was trimmed by 9 bases and J by 6 bases, leaving 23 bases between them. The CDR3 DNA is TGTGCCACGAAGGTGGGGCGGACCCGCATCGATGGCTACACCTTC. Residues: CATKVGRTRIDGYTF. Combining the CDR3 with reference TRBV15 and TRBJ1-2 gives the whole variable domain DAMVIQNPRYQVTQFGKPVTLSCSQTLNHNVMYWYQQKSSQAPKLLFHYYDKDFNNEADTPDNFQSRRPNTSFCFLDIRSPGLGDTAMYLCATKVGRTRIDGYTFGSGTRLTVV.

The chain is built from TRBV27 and TRBJ2-1; D is unclear. From germline, CDR1 is MNHEY and CDR2 SMNVEV (reference sequence). The CDR3 is 13 residues long. V gave up 2 bases and J gave up 8 bases, with 10 bases separating them. CDR3 in amino acids: CASSLVYRDEQFF. CDR3 sequence (DNA): TGTGCCAGCAGTTTAGTTTACCGCGATGAGCAGTTCTTC.

The chain recombines TRBV7-7 with TRBJ2-5; tentatively, D is TRBD2 (6 bases). V was clipped by 2 bases and J by 5 bases, with 30 bases between them. Germline CDR1 SSHAT, CDR2 FNYEAQ (reference sequence). The CDR3 runs 20 residues. Here the CDR3 reads CASSLIPGTLPGIGTETQYF. The CDR3 nucleotides read TGTGCCAGCAGCTTAATTCCCGGGACTTTACCCGGTATCGGAACGGAGACCCAGTACTTC. The full variable domain, its missing parts supplied by reference TRBV7-7 and TRBJ2-5, is GAGVSQSPRYKVTKRGQDVTLRCDPISSHATLYWYQQALGQGPEFLTYFNYEAQPDKSGLPSDRFSAERPEGSISTLTIQRTEQRDSAMYRCASSLIPGTLPGIGTETQYFGPGTRLLVL.

The chain links TRBV30 to TRBJ1-3; D remains unclear. The CDR3 length is 12 residues. Germline values: CDR1 GTSNPN, CDR2 SVGIG (reference sequence). The V end was cut by 7 bases, the J end by 1 base, with 8 bases between. The CDR3 protein is CASLKSGNTIYF. The CDR3 nucleotides read TGTGCCTCCTTAAAATCTGGAAACACCATATATTTT.

This clone has a single count. The gene calls are TRBV27 and TRBJ2-5; 9 bases align to TRBD1. The DNA end is more similar to TRBJ2-7, so the J call may be wrong. CDR3 length: 17 amino acids. From germline, CDR1 is MNHEY and CDR2 SMNVEV (reference sequence). CDR3 amino acids: CASSPLAGDRATYEQYF. Written as DNA, the CDR3 is TGTGCCAGCAGTCCCCTTGCCGGGGACAGGGCAACCTACGAGCAGTACTTC.

The CDR3 coding sequence is TGTGCCAGCAGCCTAAGGACAGGGGATACGCAGTATTTT. It codes for CASSLRTGDTQYF. This chain links TRBV11-2 with TRBJ2-3; 8 bases agree with TRBD1. Germline CDR1 SGHAT, CDR2 FQNNGV. Trimming took 5 bases from V and 6 from J; bases not matched to a gene: 4. The CDR3 is made up of 13 amino acids.